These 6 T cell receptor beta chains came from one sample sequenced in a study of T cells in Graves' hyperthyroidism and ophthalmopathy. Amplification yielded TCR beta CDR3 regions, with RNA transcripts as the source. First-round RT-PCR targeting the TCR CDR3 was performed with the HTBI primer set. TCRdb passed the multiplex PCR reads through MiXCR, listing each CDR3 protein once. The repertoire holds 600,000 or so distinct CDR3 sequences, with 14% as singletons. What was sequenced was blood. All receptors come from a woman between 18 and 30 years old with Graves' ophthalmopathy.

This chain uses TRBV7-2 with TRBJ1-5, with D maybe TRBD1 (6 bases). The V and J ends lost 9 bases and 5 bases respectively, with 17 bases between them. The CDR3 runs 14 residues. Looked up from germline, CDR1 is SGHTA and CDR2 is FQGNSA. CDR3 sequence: CASKITGTDQPQHF. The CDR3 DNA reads TGTGCCAGTAAAATTACAGGGACGGATCAGCCCCAGCATTTT.

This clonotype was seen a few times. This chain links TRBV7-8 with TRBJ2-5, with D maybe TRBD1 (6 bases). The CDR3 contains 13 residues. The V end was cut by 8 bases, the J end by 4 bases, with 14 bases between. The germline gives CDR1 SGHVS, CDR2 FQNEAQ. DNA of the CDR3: TGTGCCAGCTTACCCCTACAGGGAGAGACCCAGTACTTC. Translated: CASLPLQGETQYF.

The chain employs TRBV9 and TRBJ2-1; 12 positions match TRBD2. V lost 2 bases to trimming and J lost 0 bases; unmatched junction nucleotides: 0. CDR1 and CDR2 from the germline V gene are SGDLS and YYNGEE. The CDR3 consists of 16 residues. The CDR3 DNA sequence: TGTGCCAGCAGCGTGACTAGCGGGAGCTCCTACAATGAGCAGTTCTTC. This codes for CASSVTSGSSYNEQFF.

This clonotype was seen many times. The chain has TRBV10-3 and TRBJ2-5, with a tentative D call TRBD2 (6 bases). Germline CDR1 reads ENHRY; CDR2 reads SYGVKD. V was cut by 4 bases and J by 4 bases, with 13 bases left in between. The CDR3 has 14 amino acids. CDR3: CAISGRGRGETQYF. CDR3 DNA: TGTGCCATCAGTGGCCGGGGGAGAGGAGAGACCCAGTACTTC.

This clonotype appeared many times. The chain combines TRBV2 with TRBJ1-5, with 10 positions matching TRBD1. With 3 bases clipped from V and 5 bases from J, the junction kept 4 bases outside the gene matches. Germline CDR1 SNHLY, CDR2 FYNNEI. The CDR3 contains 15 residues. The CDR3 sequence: CASSDPGQGYQPQHF. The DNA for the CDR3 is TGTGCCAGCAGTGATCCGGGACAGGGGTATCAGCCCCAGCATTTT.

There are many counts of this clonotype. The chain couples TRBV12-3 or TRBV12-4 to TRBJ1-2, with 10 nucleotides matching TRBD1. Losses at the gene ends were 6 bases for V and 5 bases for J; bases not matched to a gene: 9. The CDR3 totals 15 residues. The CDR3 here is CASRSGTGVRYGYTF. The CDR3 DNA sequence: TGTGCCAGCAGGTCCGGGACAGGGGTTCGTTATGGCTACACCTTC.